This TCR beta chain is from a study of vaccination and CD4 T cells after COVID-19. The CDR3 has 15 residues. Germline V gives CDR1 MNHEY, CDR2 SVGAGI. J gave up 2 bases and V 4 bases, and 3 bases lay outside the gene matches. Treatment meaning: roughly ten-day PBMC culture with coronavirus spike peptide pools or control peptides (ViraFEST assay). Negative selection recovered the CD4+ T cells once they had spent around ten days in culture. This clonotype turned up a few times. No antigen is known for it. Sequenced with the Oncomine TCR Beta short-read assay was DNA taken from cultured CD4+ T cells. TCRdb processed the PCR reads anew with MiXCR; each CDR3 protein has one entry. The repertoire holds about 15,000 distinct CDR3 sequences, 30% seen once, with 17% in the top ten.

V gene TRBV6-5 combines with J gene TRBJ2-5; 11 bases are shared with TRBD2. This clonotype was sampled from a human donor with COVID-19. Sequencing was carried out using cultured CD4+ T cells from blood. For the CDR3, the DNA is TGTGCCAGCAGTTGGCTAGCGGGGGGACAAGAGACCCAGTACTTC. It codes for CASSWLAGGQETQYF.